The following is a T cell receptor beta chain sequence with its context. As yet, its antigen is unknown. The conserved closing phenylalanine or tryptophan is absent in this CDR3, likely reflecting a read error. Trimming cost V 2 bases and J 1 base, with 7 bases left between them. The CDR3 sequence is 14 residues long. The germline V gene has CDR1 MNHEY and CDR2 SVGAGI. Using a J-beta primer mix together with a sample-barcoded 5' primer, a second PCR was run for roughly 6 to 11 cycles. TCRdb used MiXCR to reprocess the 5' RACE reads, holding one entry per CDR3 protein. Of fewer than 2 million distinct CDR3 sequences in the sample, more than 35% are singletons; the top ten hold roughly 24%. This entry is derived from a study of blood T cells in healthy people across ages. Study results and limitations: Long-lived donors had more naive CD4+ cells and higher diversity than aged donors.

At least 7 million PBMCs were isolated per sample. The sample was blood. This TCR came from a human donor in good health. J is TRBJ2-3 and V is TRBV6-5; the D is unclear. The CDR3 region has the DNA TGTGCCAGCAGTTACGGCGTGGGCACAGATACGCAGTATGTT. Its translation is CASSYGVGTDTQYV.